The 21 T cell receptor beta chains listed next were all sequenced from one sample in a study of blood T cell repertoires in COVID-19 (TCRdb year 2020). Libraries came from the immunoSEQ multiplex PCR assay. TCRdb's version of the immuneACCESS table is confined to in-frame rearrangements and falls short of the full clone set. An unresolved V gene accounts for under half of the shortfall where checked; the remainder is of unknown origin. The sample table contains approximately 330,000 clones; only one count was recorded for about 87% of them. 9.5% to 10% of the sample is held by the ten biggest clonotypes. Sequencing input: peripheral blood. The source is a young man with COVID-19, enrolled during active disease.

As DNA, the CDR3 is TGCGCCAGCAGCCAAGGGGTCCAGGGGAGTCGGTCCTACGAGCAGTACTTC. Its translation: CASSQGVQGSRSYEQYF. The chain combines TRBV4-1 with TRBJ2-7; maybe TRBD1 (6 bases). Per germline, CDR1 MGHRA and CDR2 YSYEKL. This CDR3 comprises 17 residues. Trimming cost V 1 base and J 1 base, with 17 bases left between them.

This clone appeared once. The rearrangement joins TRBV5-5 to TRBJ1-6; a weak D match, TRBD1 (6 bases). Germline CDR1 SGHKS, CDR2 YYEKEE (reference sequence). V lost 2 bases and J 6 bases, leaving 9 bases between the germline ends. The CDR3 consists of 14 residues. The CDR3 here is CASSFGGLNSPLHF. Here the CDR3 DNA reads TGTGCCAGCAGCTTCGGGGGGCTTAATTCACCCCTCCACTTT.

The chain has TRBV6-5 and TRBJ1-2; perhaps TRBD1 as D (5 bases). Germline CDR1 reads MNHEY; CDR2 reads SVGAGI. CDR3 length: 13 amino acids. Trimming removed 2 bases from V and 6 bases from J, with 10 bases in between. The CDR3: CASSYRTLNGYTF. In DNA, the CDR3 is TGTGCCAGCAGTTACCGGACACTCAATGGCTACACCTTC.

The rearrangement uses TRBV12-3 or TRBV12-4 and TRBJ1-1, with a weak D call TRBD1 (6 bases). The CDR3 contains 13 residues. Trimming shortened V by 6 bases and J by 4 bases, and 12 bases separated the two germline ends. CDR3 loop: CASSQGHSTEAFF. The CDR3, as DNA: TGTGCCAGCAGCCAGGGACACAGCACTGAAGCTTTCTTT.

J is TRBJ2-2 and V is TRBV5-1; TRBD1 matches at 8 bases. CDR3 length equals 15 residues. V gave up 4 bases and J gave up 3 bases; unmatched junction bases: 5. Germline values: CDR1 SGHRS, CDR2 YFSETQ. CDR3 amino acids: CASSLRTGYTGELFF. CDR3 sequence (DNA): TGCGCCAGCAGCCTCAGGACAGGGTACACCGGGGAGCTGTTTTTT.

This clone was recorded a few times. The CDR3 loop is CASSLDRARGKETQYF. CDR3 in DNA: TGTGCCAGCAGCTTAGACAGAGCTCGGGGGAAAGAGACCCAGTACTTC. J is TRBJ2-5 and V is TRBV11-2; a weak D match, TRBD2 (6 bases). The V gene's germline CDR1 is SGHAT and CDR2 FQNNGV. CDR3 size: 16 residues. V was trimmed by 0 bases and J by 3 bases, leaving 14 bases between them.

The V call is TRBV5-1, the J call TRBJ2-7; tentative D call: TRBD1 (5 bases). This CDR3 comprises 15 residues. In germline, CDR1 is SGHRS, CDR2 YFSETQ. Trimming left V 0 bases short and J 0 bases short, with 10 bases between. This CDR3 is CASSLVQGFSYEQYF. The CDR3 nucleotides read TGCGCCAGCAGCTTGGTGCAGGGCTTCTCCTACGAGCAGTACTTC.

In its sample, this clone was seen a few times. V is TRBV7-2 and J is TRBJ2-3; perhaps TRBD2 as D (5 bases). The CDR3 contains 13 residues. The germline V gene has CDR1 SGHTA and CDR2 FQGNSA. The V and J ends lost 5 bases and 5 bases respectively, with 11 bases between them. The CDR3 bases are TGTGCCAGCAGCCTTAGGAGGATAGATACGCAGTATTTT. The encoded protein is CASSLRRIDTQYF.

This chain joins TRBV24-1 and TRBJ2-2; D is possibly TRBD1 (10 bases). This CDR3 has 20 residues. Trimming pared 3 bases from V and 7 bases from J, leaving 29 bases between. Germline CDR1 is KGHDR and CDR2 is SFDVKD. CDR3 bases: TGTGCCACCAGTGATCTCGGGACAGGGGAAGCTAGCGGGATACACGGGGAGCTGTTTTTT. This translates into CATSDLGTGEASGIHGELFF.

J is TRBJ2-5 and V is TRBV27; 9 bases align to TRBD2. CDR1 and CDR2 from the germline V gene are MNHEY and SMNVEV (reference sequence). Losses at the gene ends were 8 bases for V and 4 bases for J; bases not matched to a gene: 17. This CDR3 contains 17 residues. As DNA, the CDR3 is TGTGCCAGCCGCAAGGGGCGGGGGGGGGCGGGCGTAGAGACCCAGTACTTC. Translating gives CASRKGRGGAGVETQYF.

This clone occurred a few times. The chain has TRBV5-1 and TRBJ1-6, with D possibly matching TRBD1 (6 bases). V dropped 5 bases and J dropped 6 bases, with 12 bases sitting between them. The CDR3 covers 14 residues. Germline V gives CDR1 SGHRS, CDR2 YFSETQ. As DNA, the CDR3 is TGCGCCAGCAGGACCGGACAGATTAATTCACCCCTCCACTTT. Translating gives CASRTGQINSPLHF.

This clone has only a few counts. This sequence joins TRBV15 and TRBJ2-4, with D perhaps matching TRBD1 (5 bases). This CDR3 contains 14 residues. Per germline, CDR1 LNHNV and CDR2 YYDKDF (reference sequence). Trimming left V 0 bases short and J 7 bases short, with 10 bases between. In DNA form, the CDR3 reads TGTGCCACCAGCAGAGACAGGGCAGGGAACATTCAGTACTTC. Encoded protein: CATSRDRAGNIQYF.

Only a few counts were recorded for this clone. The V gene is TRBV7-2, the J gene TRBJ2-5; tentative D call: TRBD2 (5 bases). The length of the CDR3 is 14 residues. V lost 7 bases to trimming and J lost 4 bases, with 16 bases between them. CDR1 and CDR2 from the germline V gene are SGHTA and FQGNSA. CDR3 DNA: TGTGCCAGCAAGATAAACCATGGAGGAGAGACCCAGTACTTC. As protein: CASKINHGGETQYF.

This clone is a singleton in its sample. The rearrangement joins TRBV7-9 to TRBJ2-1; 8 nucleotides agree with TRBD1. In germline, CDR1 is SEHNR, CDR2 FQNEAQ (reference sequence). The CDR3 has 13 residues. Trimming cost V 2 bases and J 15 bases; bases outside gene matches: 9. The CDR3 DNA reads as TGTGCCAGCAGCTTAAATGAACAGGGGGTAAGGTTCTTC. Protein: CASSLNEQGVRFF. The whole variable domain, filled in from reference TRBV7-9 and TRBJ2-1, reads DTGVSQNPRHKITKRGQNVTFRCDPISEHNRLYWYRQTLGQGPEFLTYFQNEAQLEKSRLLSDRFSAERPKGSFSTLEIQRTEQGDSAMYLCASSLNEQGVRFFGPGTRLTVL.

This chain connects TRBV28 to TRBJ1-5; perhaps TRBD1 as D (5 bases). This CDR3 contains 14 residues. Germline CDR1 and CDR2: MDHEN and SYDVKM. The V end lost 6 bases, the J end lost 14 bases, and 23 bases lay between the germline ends. CDR3 amino acids: CASSYPGTTSQEHF. The CDR3 nucleotides are TGTGCCAGCAGCTACCCCGGGACTACCAGCCAGGAGCATTTT.

For the CDR3, the DNA is TGTGCCAGCTCCCCTGGAGGGTCCCTATACGAGCAGTACTTC. Amino acid sequence: CASSPGGSLYEQYF. The J gene is TRBJ2-7, the V gene TRBV18; D is possibly TRBD2 (6 bases). The germline V gene has CDR1 KGHSH and CDR2 LQKENI. Trimming cost V 6 bases and J 4 bases, with 16 bases left between them. The CDR3 totals 14 residues.

On this clone itself: One base away lies a much larger clone, so this may be a sequencing read error. The V and J genes are TRBV4-2 and TRBJ2-3; 12 bases agree with TRBD2. Per the germline V gene, CDR1 is LGHNA and CDR2 is YNFKEQ. This CDR3 contains 16 residues. With 0 bases clipped from V and 5 bases from J, the junction kept 3 bases outside the gene matches. The CDR3 sequence: CASSQDLAGGRDTQYF. CDR3 coding DNA: TGTGCCAGCAGCCAAGATCTAGCGGGGGGGCGAGATACGCAGTATTTT.

The chain carries TRBV14 and TRBJ2-3; tentative D call: TRBD1 (6 bases). The V end lost 1 base, the J end lost 10 bases, and 12 bases lay between the germline ends. The CDR3 consists of 13 residues. Germline CDR1 SGHDN, CDR2 FVKESK. In DNA form, the CDR3 reads TGTGCCAGCAGCCAAGTTAGGGGGATGGCGCAGTATTTT. Translated: CASSQVRGMAQYF.

This chain connects TRBV28 to TRBJ1-2; weak D call: TRBD1 (6 bases). This CDR3 is 14 amino acids long. Deletions cut 4 bases from V and 8 bases from J, with 17 bases between. CDR1 is MDHEN, CDR2 SYDVKM, per germline. The CDR3 DNA sequence: TGTGCCAGCAGTTGGATAGGACAGTTAGACGGCTACACCTTC. Translating gives CASSWIGQLDGYTF.

The gene calls are TRBV7-9 and TRBJ1-4, with D possibly being TRBD1 (5 bases). Looked up from germline, CDR1 is SEHNR and CDR2 is FQNEAQ (reference sequence). V shed 5 bases and J shed 4 bases, with 14 bases lying between them. The CDR3 length is 15 residues. The CDR3 here is CASSRAGQGNEKLFF. CDR3 in DNA: TGTGCCAGCAGCCGGGCAGGGCAGGGTAATGAAAAACTGTTTTTT.

The V and J genes are TRBV15 and TRBJ2-5, with D possibly TRBD2 on 6 matching bases. The V end lost 0 bases, the J end lost 5 bases, and 10 bases lay between the germline ends. The CDR3 runs 14 residues. Germline CDR1 is LNHNV and CDR2 is YYDKDF (reference sequence). CDR3 in amino acids: CATSRDSGGETQYF. CDR3 nucleotides: TGTGCCACCAGCAGAGATAGCGGAGGGGAGACCCAGTACTTC.